Listed below are T cell receptor beta chains from one sample, sequenced in a study of T cells in Graves' hyperthyroidism and ophthalmopathy. TCRdb ran MiXCR on the multiplex PCR reads and lists one entry per CDR3 protein. The sample yields around 600,000 distinct CDR3 sequences, about 16% seen once. The sequenced sample was blood. The receptors stem from a woman in her thirties or forties with Graves' ophthalmopathy. Both conserved end residues are part of each CDR3. D genes are given only for firm matches. Some rows mark clone size as missing; the rest say once, few, many or name a class of expanded clone.

clone size | J gene | D gene | V gene | CDR3 protein | CDR3 DNA
. | TRBJ2-4 | . | TRBV28 | CASSGTSRLWYF | TGTGCCAGCAGTGGAACATCCCGGTTGTGGTACTTC
. | TRBJ1-4 | . | TRBV7-8 | CASSQRGSVGEKLFF | TGTGCCAGCAGCCAGAGGGGGTCGGTGGGTGAAAAACTGTTTTTT
. | TRBJ2-7 | TRBD2 | TRBV6-1 | CLISGSSYEQYF | TGCTTGATTAGCGGGAGCTCCTACGAGCAGTACTTC
. | TRBJ2-2 | . | TRBV24-1 | CATRAENTGELFF | TGTGCCACCAGGGCCGAAAACACCGGGGAGCTGTTTTTT
many | TRBJ1-2 | . | TRBV28 | CASYSGGNYGYTF | TGTGCCAGCTACTCCGGGGGAAACTATGGCTACACCTTC
. | TRBJ2-5 | TRBD2 | TRBV2 | CASKPAGGPETQYF | TGTGCCAGCAAGCCTGCGGGGGGGCCAGAGACCCAGTACTTC
. | TRBJ1-3 | . | TRBV7-2 | CASSRVVSGNTIYF | TGTGCCAGCAGCCGGGTAGTATCTGGAAACACCATATATTTT
. | TRBJ1-2 | . | TRBV7-2 | CASSLVEGTNYGYTF | TGTGCCAGCAGCTTAGTTGAGGGAACGAACTATGGCTACACCTTC
many | TRBJ1-4 | . | TRBV2 | CASSEELATNEKLFF | TGTGCCAGCAGTGAAGAATTAGCAACTAATGAAAAACTGTTTTTT
few | TRBJ1-5 | . | TRBV20-1 | CSARDPGGQPQHF | TGCAGTGCTAGAGATCCCGGGGGTCAGCCCCAGCATTTT
. | TRBJ2-1 | TRBD2 | TRBV19 | CASVGLAGVVGEQFF | TGTGCCAGTGTCGGACTAGCGGGAGTAGTTGGTGAGCAGTTCTTC
. | TRBJ1-1 | TRBD1 | TRBV12-3/TRBV12-4 | CASTEDRGGFTEAFF | TGTGCCAGCACCGAGGACAGGGGCGGCTTTACTGAAGCTTTCTTT
few | TRBJ2-1 | . | TRBV13 | CASSPPVDNEQFF | TGTGCCAGCAGCCCCCCGGTGGACAATGAGCAGTTCTTC
. | TRBJ2-5 | TRBD2 | TRBV20-1 | CSARAGTSWQETQYF | TGCAGTGCTAGGGCCGGGACTAGCTGGCAAGAGACCCAGTACTTC
many | TRBJ1-4 | TRBD1 | TRBV3-1 | CASSQGQGFEKLFF | TGTGCCAGCAGCCAAGGACAGGGCTTTGAAAAACTGTTTTTT
many | TRBJ1-1 | TRBD1 | TRBV28 | CASSFNAGTGANTEAFF | TGTGCCAGCAGCTTCAATGCGGGCACAGGGGCGAACACTGAAGCTTTCTTT
. | TRBJ2-1 | TRBD2 | TRBV14 | CASSQEFLAGRYNEQFF | TGTGCCAGCAGCCAAGAGTTCTTAGCGGGACGATACAATGAGCAGTTCTTC
many | TRBJ2-5 | . | TRBV11-2 | CASSGGQAYQETQYF | TGTGCCAGCAGCGGGGGGCAGGCTTACCAAGAGACCCAGTACTTC
many | TRBJ2-1 | . | TRBV20-1 | CSARPSPDGDEQFF | TGCAGTGCTAGACCCTCTCCCGACGGCGATGAGCAGTTCTTC
many | TRBJ2-5 | TRBD1 | TRBV27 | CASSPRDRGLTQYF | TGTGCCAGCAGCCCTCGGGACAGGGGGCTTACCCAGTACTTC
. | TRBJ1-1 | TRBD1 | TRBV10-3 | CAISKGQGETEAFF | TGTGCCATCAGTAAGGGACAGGGGGAAACTGAAGCTTTCTTT
many | TRBJ1-1 | TRBD1 | TRBV6-1 | CASSEGTGGYTEAFF | TGTGCCAGCAGTGAAGGGACAGGGGGATATACTGAAGCTTTCTTT
. | TRBJ1-6 | TRBD1 | TRBV7-2 | CASSQGGRGTSPLHF | TGTGCCAGCAGCCAGGGGGGCCGAGGTACTTCACCCCTCCACTTT
few | TRBJ2-2 | . | TRBV18 | CASSPKTVTGELFF | TGTGCCAGCTCACCAAAAACAGTCACCGGGGAGCTGTTTTTT
. | TRBJ2-5 | TRBD1 | TRBV27 | CVSSSRAGTGQETQYF | TGTGTCAGCAGTTCCCGAGCCGGGACAGGGCAAGAGACCCAGTACTTC
. | TRBJ2-5 | . | TRBV10-3 | CAISEAAVETQYF | TGTGCCATCAGTGAGGCGGCGGTCGAGACCCAGTACTTC
. | TRBJ1-4 | . | TRBV7-3 | CASRMPATNEKLFF | TGTGCCAGCAGGATGCCCGCAACTAATGAAAAACTGTTTTTT
few | TRBJ2-7 | . | TRBV11-2 | CASSSLDPFVIISYEQYF | TGTGCCAGCAGCTCGCTGGACCCTTTTGTTATTATCTCCTACGAGCAGTACTTC
many | TRBJ1-5 | . | TRBV10-3 | CAISESGYQPQHF | TGTGCCATCAGTGAGTCGGGGTATCAGCCCCAGCATTTT
few | TRBJ2-3 | . | TRBV19 | CASSIGQNTDTQYF | TGTGCCAGTAGTATAGGGCAGAACACAGATACGCAGTATTTT
many | TRBJ2-1 | TRBD2 | TRBV12-3/TRBV12-4 | CASSSNSGGGYNEQFF | TGTGCCAGCAGTTCAAATAGCGGGGGCGGCTACAATGAGCAGTTCTTC
. | TRBJ2-5 | . | TRBV4-1 | CASREQGTGGETQYF | TGCGCCAGCAGGGAACAGGGAACGGGCGGAGAGACCCAGTACTTC
once | TRBJ2-1 | TRBD2 | TRBV11-3 | CASSLEGLAGGPGAKNEQFF | TGTGCCAGCAGCTTAGAAGGACTAGCGGGAGGGCCGGGTGCAAAGAATGAGCAGTTCTTC
many | TRBJ2-4 | . | TRBV28 | CASISGAAGDIQYF | TGTGCCAGCATTTCCGGGGCGGCCGGGGACATTCAGTACTTC
few | TRBJ1-5 | TRBD1 | TRBV2 | CASSGTGESQPQHF | TGTGCCAGCAGTGGGACAGGGGAAAGTCAGCCCCAGCATTTT
many | TRBJ1-1 | . | TRBV6-2/TRBV6-3 | CATRGGGYSEAFF | TGTGCCACCAGGGGAGGGGGATATTCTGAAGCTTTCTTT
few | TRBJ1-5 | . | TRBV18 | CASSPGFDSNQPQHF | TGTGCCAGCTCACCGGGTTTCGATAGCAATCAGCCCCAGCATTTT
many | TRBJ2-7 | TRBD2 | TRBV5-1 | CASSLDPSGYEQYF | TGCGCCAGCAGCTTGGATCCTAGCGGCTACGAGCAGTACTTC
many | TRBJ2-3 | . | TRBV28 | CASREGHTTDTQYF | TGTGCCAGCCGGGAAGGACATACCACAGATACGCAGTATTTT
many | TRBJ2-4 | . | TRBV18 | CASSPPEGWGIQYF | TGTGCCAGCTCACCACCGGAGGGTTGGGGCATTCAGTACTTC
few | TRBJ2-6 | . | TRBV6-2/TRBV6-3 | CASSYSGVGAMGANVLTF | TGTGCCAGCAGTTACTCGGGGGTTGGGGCAATGGGGGCCAACGTCCTGACTTTC
many | TRBJ2-7 | TRBD1 | TRBV28 | CAIATGTGSYEQYF | TGTGCCATCGCTACCGGGACAGGCTCCTACGAGCAGTACTTC
many | TRBJ1-6 | . | TRBV12-3/TRBV12-4 | CASSSFGTKRGNSPLHF | TGTGCCAGCAGTTCCTTCGGGACAAAAAGGGGTAATTCACCCCTCCACTTT
few | TRBJ1-1 | TRBD1 | TRBV5-1 | CASSYTQGLNTEAFF | TGCGCCAGCAGCTACACACAGGGGTTGAACACTGAAGCTTTCTTT
. | TRBJ2-1 | . | TRBV7-6 | CASSLVVRGNEQFF | TGTGCCAGCAGCTTAGTGGTCAGGGGCAATGAGCAGTTCTTC
many | TRBJ2-1 | TRBD2 | TRBV7-9 | CASSATSGRINEQFF | TGTGCCAGCAGCGCAACTAGCGGGAGGATCAATGAGCAGTTCTTC
many | TRBJ2-7 | . | TRBV28 | CASRGLSLYEQYF | TGTGCCAGCAGGGGTTTGTCCCTCTACGAGCAGTACTTC
many | TRBJ2-5 | . | TRBV7-2 | CASSLLPGLRETQYF | TGTGCCAGCAGCTTATTACCCGGCCTGCGGGAGACCCAGTACTTC
. | TRBJ2-7 | TRBD2 | TRBV20-1 | CSARVVGSGSPYEQYF | TGCAGTGCTAGAGTTGTGGGTAGCGGGAGCCCCTACGAGCAGTACTTC
few | TRBJ2-5 | TRBD1 | TRBV11-2 | CASRFAGTGGETQYF | TGTGCCAGCAGGTTCGCCGGGACAGGGGGAGAGACCCAGTACTTC
. | TRBJ1-5 | . | TRBV30 | CAWSDDNTSNQPQHF | TGTGCCTGGAGTGATGACAATACTAGCAATCAGCCCCAGCATTTT
many | TRBJ2-5 | . | TRBV3-1 | CASSQVSETQYF | TGTGCCAGCAGCCAAGTATCAGAGACCCAGTACTTC
many | TRBJ1-1 | TRBD1 | TRBV18 | CASSRDRAEAFF | TGTGCCAGCTCCCGCGACAGGGCTGAAGCTTTCTTT